This T cell receptor beta chain was captured by sequencing in a study of shared clonotypes between healthy human individuals. V dropped 3 bases and J dropped 4; count of bases not matched to a gene: 4. CDR3 length: 15 amino acids. Germline lookup yields CDR1 LNHDA and CDR2 SQIVND (reference sequence). Study-wide results and limits: The rarefaction results pointed to incomplete sorted-subset sequencing despite large depth.

Details on this clone: Its antigen remains unknown.

Every subset's genomic DNA went evenly onto several immunoSEQ plates. Here immunoSEQ multiplex PCR was the method, and the copy in TCRdb shows in-frame clones only, minus some. The profile covers around 990,000 clones, with about 80% appearing a single time and roughly 0.9% taken by the ten largest. Sequences were obtained from memory CD4+ T cells from PBMCs. As to subset: CD45RA-negative fraction. This receptor was obtained from a man aged 18 to 30 in good health. Some clones in this sample may be carry-over from other donors' samples. The rearrangement joins TRBV19 to TRBJ2-1; 9 positions agree with TRBD1. The CDR3 nucleotides are TGTGCCAGTAGTATGAGGGACAGGGTGTACAATGAGCAGTTCTTC. Residues: CASSMRDRVYNEQFF.